Presented here are 15 T cell receptor beta chains from one specimen sequenced in a study of blood T cell repertoires in COVID-19. The protocol was immunoSEQ multiplex PCR, while the TCRdb copy is restricted to in-frame clones and leaves out a portion. The table shows hundreds of thousands of clones, with about 88% occurring only once. Material: PBMCs or T cells enriched from blood (not recorded which). All receptors come from a woman aged 55-69 years who had recovered from COVID-19.

The rearrangement uses TRBV5-1 and TRBJ1-3; D perhaps matches TRBD1 (6 bases). With 4 bases removed from V and 4 bases from J, the gap between germline ends came to 12 bases. The germline V gene has CDR1 SGHRS and CDR2 YFSETQ. CDR3 size: 14 residues. In nucleotides, the CDR3 is TGCGCCAGCAGCCCGGACAGATCGGGAAACACCATATATTTT. This gives the protein CASSPDRSGNTIYF. Together with reference TRBV5-1 and TRBJ1-3, the CDR3 gives the full variable domain: KAGVTQTPRYLIKTRGQQVTLSCSPISGHRSVSWYQQTPGQGLQFLFEYFSETQRNKGNFPGRFSGRQFSNSRSEMNVSTLELGDSALYLCASSPDRSGNTIYFGEGSWLTVV.

The chain carries TRBV4-1 and TRBJ1-2; TRBD1 agrees at 8 bases. The CDR3 covers 16 residues. V trimming: 4 bases; J trimming: 4 bases; junction bases outside the gene matches: 11. Per germline, CDR1 MGHRA and CDR2 YSYEKL. In DNA form, the CDR3 reads TGCGCCAGCAGCCTTAACCGACAGGGGCCTTTCTATGGCTACACCTTC. It encodes CASSLNRQGPFYGYTF.

The genes are TRBV5-4 and TRBJ1-2; D gene uncertain. Germline CDR1 SGHNT, CDR2 YYREEE (reference sequence). With 2 bases removed from V and 3 bases from J, the gap between germline ends came to 8 bases. The CDR3 length is 13 residues. The CDR3 loop reads CASSFQRDYGYTF. The CDR3 bases are TGTGCCAGCAGCTTCCAGCGGGACTATGGCTACACCTTC.

The chain couples TRBV19 to TRBJ2-1; D may be TRBD1 (7 bases). The CDR3 has 17 residues. CDR1 is LNHDA, CDR2 SQIVND, per germline (reference sequence). Trimming removed 4 bases at V and 5 bases at J, with 21 bases between. CDR3 in DNA: TGTGCCAGTAGTACCTGGGGCCAGGGGGGCCTCGACAATGAGCAGTTCTTC. Translated, it gives CASSTWGQGGLDNEQFF. Using reference TRBV19 and TRBJ2-1 for the parts outside the CDR3, the full variable domain is DGGITQSPKYLFRKEGQNVTLSCEQNLNHDAMYWYRQDPGQGLRLIYYSQIVNDFQKGDIAEGYSVSREKKESFPLTVTSAQKNPTAFYLCASSTWGQGGLDNEQFFGPGTRLTVL.

The chain has TRBV12-3 or TRBV12-4 and TRBJ2-2; 7 positions agree with TRBD1. V lost 6 bases to trimming and J lost 6 bases; unmatched junction nucleotides: 4. The CDR3 loop spans 13 amino acids. The CDR3 sequence is CASSATGPGELFF. For the CDR3, the DNA is TGTGCCAGCAGCGCGACAGGGCCCGGGGAGCTGTTTTTT.

V gene TRBV11-2 combines with J gene TRBJ2-3; 7 positions agree with TRBD2. Unmatched junction bases numbered 3, after V lost 5 bases and J lost 1 base. Germline V gene data show CDR1 as SGHAT and CDR2 as FQNNGV. The CDR3 loop spans 14 amino acids. Written as DNA, the CDR3 is TGTGCCAGCAGCCCCGCGGGGGGCACAGATACGCAGTATTTT. It codes for CASSPAGGTDTQYF. The whole variable domain, remainder taken from reference TRBV11-2 and TRBJ2-3, is EAGVAQSPRYKIIEKRQSVAFWCNPISGHATLYWYQQILGQGPKLLIQFQNNGVVDDSQLPKDRFSAERLKGVDSTLKIQPAKLEDSAVYLCASSPAGGTDTQYFGPGTRLTVL.

This chain connects TRBV5-1 to TRBJ1-4; TRBD1 matches 7 bases. Germline trimming cut 4 bases from V and 4 bases from J; bases unmatched to any gene: 7. The CDR3 runs 15 residues. The germline gives CDR1 SGHRS, CDR2 YFSETQ. CDR3 bases: TGCGCCAGCAGCCAACAGGGGTTGAATAATGAAAAACTGTTTTTT. Encoded protein: CASSQQGLNNEKLFF.

The rearrangement links TRBV19 to TRBJ1-5; perhaps TRBD1 as D (5 bases). With 2 bases removed from V and 5 bases from J, the gap between germline ends came to 10 bases. The CDR3 is 14 amino acids. CDR1 and CDR2 (germline): LNHDA, SQIVND (reference sequence). The CDR3 nucleotides are TGTGCCAGTAGTATAAAGGCCAGGGATCAGCCCCAGCATTTT. It encodes CASSIKARDQPQHF.

As for this clone: This specimen includes other DNA sequences encoding the same CDR3. This chain uses TRBV24-1 with TRBJ2-6; 7 bases agree with TRBD2. In germline, CDR1 is KGHDR, CDR2 SFDVKD. The CDR3 contains 17 residues. V shed 3 bases, J shed 0 bases, and the junction held 4 bases outside the gene matches. This CDR3 is CATSDRTGGSGANVLTF. DNA of the CDR3: TGTGCCACCAGTGATAGGACGGGGGGCTCTGGGGCCAACGTCCTGACTTTC.

This sequence joins TRBV29-1 and TRBJ2-3, with D possibly being TRBD1 (6 bases). Trimming stripped 4 bases from V and 3 bases from J, with 8 bases between. CDR3 size: 12 residues. Per germline, CDR1 SQVTM and CDR2 ANQGSEA. The CDR3 nucleotides are TGCAGCGTTGTCCAGGGGACAGATACGCAGTATTTT. This translates into CSVVQGTDTQYF.

This clone has just a few counts. The gene calls are TRBV18 and TRBJ1-2, with TRBD1 identical over 7 bases. CDR3 length: 15 residues. The junction had 8 bases not matched to a gene; V was cut back by 0 bases and J by 7 bases. From germline, CDR1 is KGHSH and CDR2 LQKENI. DNA for the CDR3: TGTGCCAGCTCACCACCCTCAGGGGGTGAGGGTGGCTACACCTTC. Residues: CASSPPSGGEGGYTF.

V is TRBV15 and J is TRBJ1-4; D ambiguous. V was trimmed by 6 bases and J by 0 bases, leaving 14 bases between them. CDR1 and CDR2 from the germline V gene are LNHNV and YYDKDF (reference sequence). The CDR3 is made up of 16 amino acids. CDR3 region: CATRGTGFATNEKLFF. The CDR3 DNA follows: TGTGCCACCAGGGGCACGGGGTTTGCAACTAATGAAAAACTGTTTTTT.

This clone was seen a handful of times. The chain recombines TRBV19 with TRBJ1-2, with 11 bases that match TRBD1. The V gene's germline CDR1 is LNHDA and CDR2 SQIVND (reference sequence). This CDR3 region has 16 residues. The V gene end was trimmed by 6 bases and the J gene end by 5 bases; junction bases not matched to a gene: 11. This CDR3 is CASSPNGGQGVYGYTF. The CDR3 coding sequence is TGTGCCAGTAGCCCGAATGGGGGACAGGGGGTTTATGGCTACACCTTC.

V is TRBV11-3 and J is TRBJ1-6; 7 bases are a match to TRBD1. This CDR3 comprises 17 residues. The J segment lost 9 bases and the V segment lost 2 bases, leaving 13 bases of the junction unmatched. Germline V gene data show CDR1 as SGHNT and CDR2 as YENEEA. This CDR3 is CASSLSMGGQRFSPLHF. CDR3 bases: TGTGCCAGCAGCTTATCTATGGGGGGACAGAGGTTTTCACCCCTCCACTTT.

V and J are TRBV5-1 and TRBJ2-2, with D perhaps matching TRBD1 (5 bases). Germline V gives CDR1 SGHRS, CDR2 YFSETQ. V was clipped by 5 bases and J by 6 bases, with 11 bases between them. CDR3 length: 13 residues. CDR3 sequence: CASRKTDPGELFF. CDR3 DNA sequence: TGCGCCAGCAGAAAGACAGACCCCGGGGAGCTGTTTTTT.